This is a list of T cell receptor beta chains from one sample in a study of T cell responses to AZD1222 COVID-19 vaccine. Libraries were prepared by immunoSEQ multiplex PCR; TCRdb keeps only in-frame clonotypes and omits some of them. The top ten hold 25% to 30% of the sample, which has about 53,000 clones, approximately 84% seen once. Sequencing was performed on peripheral blood, taken on day 0 of AZD1222 vaccination. Every receptor here comes from an adult in good health. CDR3s include the opening cysteine and the closing phenylalanine or tryptophan. The D gene is left open where the match is weak. Clone size is shown for a subset of rows, as once, few, many or a class of expanded clone.

j_gene,d_gene,abundance,v_gene,CDR3aa,CDR3nt
TRBJ2-1,TRBD2,.,TRBV7-3,CASSLSSGRALEQFF,TGTGCCAGCAGCTTAAGTAGCGGGAGGGCCCTTGAGCAGTTCTTC
TRBJ2-3,.,.,TRBV5-4,CASSSPTGTDTQYF,TGTGCCAGCAGCTCCCCGACGGGCACAGATACGCAGTATTTT
TRBJ2-1,.,.,TRBV5-4,CASSISATPYNEQFF,TGTGCCAGCAGCATTAGCGCTACTCCCTACAATGAGCAGTTCTTC
TRBJ2-7,TRBD1,.,TRBV2,CAEGQGAYEQYF,TGTGCCGAGGGACAGGGAGCCTACGAGCAGTACTTC
TRBJ2-2,.,.,TRBV29-1,CSVVTSRETGELFF,TGCAGCGTTGTAACTTCTAGAGAAACCGGGGAGCTGTTTTTT
TRBJ2-7,TRBD2,medium-sized,TRBV7-6,CASSLTSGRGIPYEQYF,TGTGCCAGCAGCTTGACTAGCGGGAGGGGTATCCCTTACGAGCAGTACTTC
TRBJ2-3,TRBD1,.,TRBV6-5,CASSLTGERTDTQYF,TGTGCCAGCAGCTTGACAGGGGAACGCACAGATACGCAGTATTTT
TRBJ2-5,.,.,TRBV4-1,CASSQDFNRPETQYF,TGCGCCAGCAGCCAAGATTTCAATCGCCCCGAGACCCAGTACTTC
TRBJ2-1,.,.,TRBV7-2,CASSTSGAGVPHEQFF,TGTGCCAGCAGCACCAGTGGGGCAGGGGTCCCCCATGAGCAGTTCTTC
TRBJ1-1,TRBD1,.,TRBV19,CASSGQGSEAFF,TGTGCCAGCTCGGGACAGGGCTCTGAAGCTTTCTTT
TRBJ2-5,.,.,TRBV23-1,CASSQSEEGGPETQYF,TGCGCCAGCAGTCAATCGGAGGAAGGCGGACCTGAGACCCAGTACTTC
TRBJ2-1,.,few,TRBV6-2/TRBV6-3,CASSYSTDWTAGNEQFF,TGTGCCAGCAGTTACTCCACCGATTGGACGGCCGGCAATGAGCAGTTCTTC
TRBJ2-1,.,.,TRBV24-1,CATSESGEAYNEQFF,TGTGCCACCAGTGAATCAGGGGAGGCCTACAATGAGCAGTTCTTC
TRBJ1-1,.,once,TRBV5-1,CASSLEGGGNTEAFF,TGCGCCAGCAGCTTGGAGGGAGGCGGGAACACTGAAGCTTTCTTT
TRBJ2-5,TRBD2,few,TRBV9,CASSVEGGEETQYF,TGTGCCAGCAGCGTAGAGGGAGGGGAAGAGACCCAGTACTTC
TRBJ2-5,TRBD2,once,TRBV5-1,CASSPGLAGPRETQYF,TGCGCCAGCAGCCCGGGACTAGCGGGCCCTAGGGAGACCCAGTACTTC
TRBJ2-1,TRBD2,.,TRBV5-1,CASSSGLAGNYNEQFF,TGCGCCAGCAGCTCCGGACTAGCGGGGAATTACAATGAGCAGTTCTTC
TRBJ2-2,TRBD1,.,TRBV7-2,CASSFQGDTGELFF,TGTGCCAGCAGCTTTCAGGGGGACACCGGGGAGCTGTTTTTT
TRBJ1-2,.,once,TRBV29-1,CSVPQHRDTHSYGYTF,TGCAGCGTACCTCAGCACCGGGACACCCATTCCTATGGCTACACCTTC
TRBJ1-2,TRBD1,.,TRBV18,CASSRRDRVNYGYTF,TGTGCCAGCTCACGTCGGGACAGGGTTAACTATGGCTACACCTTC
TRBJ2-7,TRBD2,.,TRBV3-1/TRBV3-2,CASSQSWEGPSEQYF,TGTGCCAGCAGCCAGAGTTGGGAGGGCCCAAGCGAGCAGTACTTC
TRBJ1-5,.,.,TRBV19,CASSISGGRTYSNQPQHF,TGTGCCAGTAGTATATCCGGCGGGCGGACGTATAGCAATCAGCCCCAGCATTTT
TRBJ2-7,.,.,TRBV23-1,CASSLAGRSYEQYF,TGCGCCAGCAGTTTAGCAGGCCGCTCCTACGAGCAGTACTTC
TRBJ2-7,.,.,TRBV6-1,CASSEGRSWGYEQYF,TGTGCCAGCAGTGAAGGTAGGAGTTGGGGCTACGAGCAGTACTTC
TRBJ1-2,TRBD1,.,TRBV2,CASSVTGGRDYGYTF,TGTGCCAGCAGTGTGACAGGGGGTCGCGACTATGGCTACACCTTC
TRBJ1-2,.,.,TRBV24-1,CATSDQGQSYGYTF,TGTGCCACCAGTGACCAAGGACAGTCCTATGGCTACACCTTC
TRBJ2-7,TRBD2,.,TRBV4-1,CASSQDERGYEQYF,TGCGCCAGCAGCCAAGATGAGCGGGGCTACGAGCAGTACTTC
TRBJ1-5,TRBD1,.,TRBV27,CASSSPGQNQPQHF,TGTGCCAGCAGTTCACCGGGACAGAATCAGCCCCAGCATTTT
TRBJ2-1,TRBD2,.,TRBV10-3,CAISASGSSYNEQFF,TGTGCCATCAGTGCTAGCGGAAGCTCCTACAATGAGCAGTTCTTC
TRBJ1-1,.,.,TRBV18,CASSPIGTPNTEAFF,TGTGCCAGCTCACCGATCGGGACTCCGAACACTGAAGCTTTCTTT
TRBJ2-3,.,.,TRBV30,CAWSVGDTQYF,TGTGCCTGGAGTGTGGGAGATACGCAGTATTTT